These T cell receptor beta chains were read from a single sample in a study of blood T cell repertoires in COVID-19. The assay was immunoSEQ multiplex PCR, and TCRdb's table has in-frame clones only and misses some. The table has tens of thousands of clones, roughly 90% seen once. The sequenced sample was peripheral blood. These receptors were obtained from a human donor in a cohort sampled during active COVID-19. Both conserved end residues are part of each CDR3.

>TRBV29-1|TRBJ1-2
CSVSGNYGYTF
>TRBV7-6|TRBJ1-5
CASSLSWDRASNQPQHF
>TRBV3-1/TRBV3-2|TRBJ1-1
CASSQGLAPAFF
>TRBV4-1|TRBJ2-3
CASSQDRASGRTDTQYF
>TRBV4-3|TRBJ2-3
CASSAIAGGEHTQYF
>TRBV30|TRBJ2-1
CAWTSGVSYNEQFF
>TRBV5-4|TRBJ2-1
CASSPGGSGRRSEQFF
>TRBV5-6|TRBJ2-5
CASSGVTSGIELETQYF
>TRBV10-3|TRBJ2-3
CASEGSSSTQYF
>TRBV9|TRBJ2-5
CASSPWGQGQETQYF
>TRBV4-1|TRBJ2-2
CASSQDELYRPGDTGELFF
>TRBV24-1|TRBJ2-1
CATSSPGQGRDEQFF
>TRBV7-2|TRBJ2-5
CASSLEGAGGRSETQYF
>TRBV28|TRBJ2-7
CASSLGLSDYEQYF
>TRBV10-1|TRBJ2-3
CASSRTSGGADTQYF
>TRBV27|TRBJ2-4
CASSLWRQGAGIQYF
>TRBV18|TRBJ1-1
CASSPRTEMNTEAFF
>TRBV27|TRBJ2-7
CASSSGQGGSFSYEQYF
>TRBV7-2|TRBJ1-1
CASSLQGYTEAFF
>TRBV6-2/TRBV6-3|TRBJ2-3
CASSYGGRETDTQYF
>TRBV10-2|TRBJ2-5
CASSERLVPLQQETQYF
>TRBV12-5|TRBJ1-2
CASGPDGEGYGYTF
>TRBV5-4|TRBJ1-3
CASSSGTASGNTIYF